This entry lists 3 T cell receptor beta chains sequenced from one sample in a study of blood T cell repertoires in COVID-19. Sequencing was performed with immunoSEQ multiplex PCR; in TCRdb, only in-frame clones are kept and a portion is missing. The sample consists of about 170,000 clones, 90% to 95% of them appearing once. The sequencing input was peripheral blood. Every receptor here comes from a woman between 50 and 59 years old with acute or convalescent COVID-19.

V is TRBV19 and J is TRBJ1-2; D possibly corresponds to TRBD1 (5 bases). V was shortened by 10 bases and J by 4 bases, with 16 bases between the two germline ends. Germline CDR1 LNHDA, CDR2 SQIVND (reference sequence). CDR3 length: 13 residues. The DNA of the CDR3 is TGTGCCACCCTAGGGCAGGGTCCCTATGGCTACACCTTC. Encoded protein: CATLGQGPYGYTF.

The CDR3 coding sequence is TGCGCCAGCAGCCCCCGGGACAGAGGATTTAATTCACCCCTCCACTTT. Amino acids: CASSPRDRGFNSPLHF. The rearrangement joins TRBV4-1 to TRBJ1-6; TRBD1 matches at 7 bases. Germline lookup yields CDR1 MGHRA and CDR2 YSYEKL. The CDR3 contains 16 residues. Germline trimming cut 4 bases from V and 6 bases from J; bases unmatched to any gene: 9.

The chain combines TRBV6-5 with TRBJ2-5, with TRBD2 matching over 8 bases. Losses at the gene ends were 2 bases for V and 7 bases for J; bases not matched to a gene: 9. The V gene's germline CDR1 is MNHEY and CDR2 SVGAGI. The CDR3 covers 15 residues. DNA for the CDR3: TGTGCCAGCAGTTACGTAAAGCGGGGGACGGGGACCCAGTACTTC. It encodes CASSYVKRGTGTQYF.